Sequencing of this T cell receptor beta chain was carried out in a study of a mutant IDH1 vaccine in newly diagnosed glioma. The wider study: Beginning 4-6 weeks after radiotherapy alone, or with temozolomide cycles, vaccination took place. Radiotherapy, temozolomide, or both had been given previously, and both were given to most. Points from the study as a whole: Whatever changes occurred in top peripheral T cell clonotypes seemed unrelated to pseudoprogression.

This table comes from immunoSEQ multiplex PCR, and its TCRdb copy is limited to in-frame clones, with some not included. Of fewer than 100,000 clones in the sample, 90% to 95% were seen once. On this clone: The antigen is not known.

The CDR3 is 16 residues long. The V segment lost 0 bases and the J segment 4 bases; nucleotides outside the gene matches: 6. The V gene's germline CDR1 is SGHRS and CDR2 YFSETQ. As for time point: week 5, during vaccination. The study gave 300 ug of mutant IDH1 20-mer peptide per vaccine dose, with topical imiquimod. Donor tumors were new WHO grade 3 or 4 IDH1-mutant, ATRX-lost astrocytomas. The receptor was derived from a woman aged 50 to 60 with glioma. The specimen comprised PBMCs, sampled from a glioma patient whose treatment included an IDH1 peptide vaccine. The chain is built from TRBV5-1 and TRBJ1-5, with TRBD1 matching 8 bases. The CDR3 DNA reads TGCGCCAGCAGCTTGGGGCCTGGACAGGGAAATCAGCCCCAGCATTTT. This sequence encodes CASSLGPGQGNQPQHF.